The source of this T cell receptor (beta chain) is a study of cytomegalovirus exposure and HLA in healthy donors. Overall study results and limits: Many donors carried some public TCRs, although rarity characterized most TCR sequences. The authors later found TCR association rates varying by HLA locus, with DRB1 most and HLA-C fewest.

Primers included in the PCR were 60 Vbeta and 13 Jbeta primers. The repertoire was sequenced with immunoSEQ multiplex PCR; TCRdb's copy has only in-frame clones and lacks some. The table has approximately 91,000 clones, roughly 86% seen once. In this sample, this clone turned up once. Its antigen is still unknown. Trimming cost V 1 base and J 1 base, with 14 bases left between them. Germline V gene data show CDR1 as SGHRS and CDR2 as YFSETQ. This CDR3 spans 16 amino acids. The chain uses TRBV5-1 and TRBJ1-2, with D possibly matching TRBD1 (6 bases). The source material was PBMCs. This TCR derives from a young man in good health and CMV-seropositive. The CDR3 nucleotides read TGCGCCAGCAGCTTGACTCGACAGGCCATTAACTATGGCTACACCTTC. Protein product: CASSLTRQAINYGYTF.